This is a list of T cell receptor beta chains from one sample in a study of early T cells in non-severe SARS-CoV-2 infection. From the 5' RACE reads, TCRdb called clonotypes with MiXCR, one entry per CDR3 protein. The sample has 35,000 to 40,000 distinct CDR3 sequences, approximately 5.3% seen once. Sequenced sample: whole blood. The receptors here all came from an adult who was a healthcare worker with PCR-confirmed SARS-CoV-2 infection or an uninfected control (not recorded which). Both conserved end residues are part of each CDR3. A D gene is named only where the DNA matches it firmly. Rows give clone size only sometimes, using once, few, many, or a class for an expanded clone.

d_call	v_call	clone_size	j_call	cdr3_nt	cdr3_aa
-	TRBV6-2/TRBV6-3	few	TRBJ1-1	TGTGCCAGCGGGAGGCTGGACACTGAAGCTTTCTTT	CASGRLDTEAFF
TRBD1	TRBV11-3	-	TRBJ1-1	TGTGCCAGCAGTTTTACAGGGGACACTGAAGCTTTCTTT	CASSFTGDTEAFF
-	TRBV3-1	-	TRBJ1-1	TGTGCCAGCAGCCAAGAGGCCACTAACACTGAAGCTTTCTTT	CASSQEATNTEAFF
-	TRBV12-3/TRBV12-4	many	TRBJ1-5	TGTGCCAGCAGTTTGACAGAGGATCAGCCCCAGCATTTT	CASSLTEDQPQHF
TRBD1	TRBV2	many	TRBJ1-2	TGTGCCAGCAGGCCCGGGACAGGGAATGGCTACACCTTC	CASRPGTGNGYTF
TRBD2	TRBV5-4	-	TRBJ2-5	TGTGCCAGCAGCTTGGAACTAGCGGGCGGAGGGTCCACCCAGTACTTC	CASSLELAGGGSTQYF
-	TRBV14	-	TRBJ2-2	TGTGCCAGCTCGTCCACCGGGGAGCTGTTTTTT	CASSSTGELFF
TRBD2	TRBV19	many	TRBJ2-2	TGTGCCAGTAAACGACTAGCGGGAGTTGGCACCGGGGAGCTGTTTTTT	CASKRLAGVGTGELFF
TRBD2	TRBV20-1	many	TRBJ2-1	TGCAGTGCTCCCCAGCGGGGGGGCAGGGATGAGCAGTTCTTC	CSAPQRGGRDEQFF
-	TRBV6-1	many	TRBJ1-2	TGTGCCAGCAGTGAAAGGGGGAAGGGCGGCGGCTACACCTTC	CASSERGKGGGYTF
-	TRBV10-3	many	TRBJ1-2	TGTGCCATCAGTGGACAGGAAAATTATGGCTACACCTTC	CAISGQENYGYTF
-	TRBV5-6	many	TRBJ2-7	TGTGCCAGCAGCTTGACCACCACGTGGGCGAGTACCTACGAGCAGTACTTC	CASSLTTTWASTYEQYF
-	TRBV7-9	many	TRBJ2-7	TGTGCCAGCAGCTTAGTCCCCAGTCAAGCCTACGAGCAGTACTTC	CASSLVPSQAYEQYF
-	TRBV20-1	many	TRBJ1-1	TGCAGTGCTAGATCCCAGATGAACACTGAAGCTTTCTTT	CSARSQMNTEAFF
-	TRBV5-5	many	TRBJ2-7	TGTGCCAGCAGCTTGAGCCTCTACGAGCAGTACTTC	CASSLSLYEQYF
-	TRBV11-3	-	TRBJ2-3	TGTGCCAGCAGCTCGATTGCCGATACGCAGTATTTT	CASSSIADTQYF
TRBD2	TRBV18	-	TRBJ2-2	TGTGCCAGCTCACCGAGTCCTAGCGGAGAGAACACCGGGGAGCTGTTTTTT	CASSPSPSGENTGELFF
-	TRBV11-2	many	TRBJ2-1	TGTGCCAGCACCCTAGAACCTCACGGGGCGTACAATGAGCAGTTCTTC	CASTLEPHGAYNEQFF
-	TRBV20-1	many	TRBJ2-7	TGCAGTGCTAGAGTCAGCACAGGGTTCTCCTACGAGCAGTACTTC	CSARVSTGFSYEQYF
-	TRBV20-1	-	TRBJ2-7	TGCAGTGCTTGGACTGCTTCCTACGAGCAGTACTTC	CSAWTASYEQYF
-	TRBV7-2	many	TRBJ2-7	TGTGCCAGCAGCTTAGACCGGGTATCTCTCGAGCAGTACTTC	CASSLDRVSLEQYF
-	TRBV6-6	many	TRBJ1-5	TGTGCCAGCAGCGGGTTGGACGCGAATCAGCCCCAGCATTTT	CASSGLDANQPQHF
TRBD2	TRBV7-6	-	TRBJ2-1	TGTGCCAGCACTCTTCTAGGACTAGCGGGGGGAAATGAGCAGTTCTTC	CASTLLGLAGGNEQFF
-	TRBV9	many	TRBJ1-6	TGTGCCAGCAGCGTAGGGTGGTGGGGGAATTCACCCCTCCACTTT	CASSVGWWGNSPLHF
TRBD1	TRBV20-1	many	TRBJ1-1	TGCAGTGCCCCGGGACAGGGAACGAACACTGAAGCTTTCTTT	CSAPGQGTNTEAFF